The rows below give T cell receptor beta chains drawn from one sample of a study of T cells in Graves' hyperthyroidism and ophthalmopathy. TCRdb redid the calling of the multiplex PCR reads with MiXCR, one entry per CDR3 protein. The sample has some 380,000 distinct CDR3 sequences; roughly 13% are singletons. Sample: blood. These receptor sequences come from a young man with Graves' hyperthyroidism that later progressed to Graves' ophthalmopathy. Each CDR3 is given without its conserved first and last residue. Expanded clones get a size class; other rows say once, few or many, or leave the size out.

v_call | clone_size | cdr3_aa
TRBV18 | many | ASSPPTGGGGTEAF
TRBV7-2 | many | ASSGRAGSTDTQY
TRBV7-9 | many | ASSSRLPTDTQY
TRBV15 | many | ATSRVGQGYEQY
TRBV28 | - | ASPWNEQF
TRBV28 | many | ASLDSTNEQF
TRBV7-9 | - | ASSLFISPGVPGLSYEQY
TRBV4-1 | - | ASSLTTGAYNSPLH
TRBV12-3/TRBV12-4 | few | ASSLTGRRVYGYT
TRBV2 | few | ATRVETATNEKLF
TRBV18 | - | ASSPTGRRTDTQY
TRBV6-2/TRBV6-3 | - | ASGDRGPSGANVLT
TRBV28 | many | ASRDRENSPLH
TRBV9 | many | ASSWGGGTGNEQF
TRBV4-1 | - | ASGNLGDADTQY
TRBV4-1 | - | ASSPRQARFTDTQY
TRBV12-3/TRBV12-4 | many | ASDQGAPEAF
TRBV12-3/TRBV12-4 | many | ASRGQSYYGYT
TRBV20-1 | many | SARDGQGTLVAQY
TRBV11-2 | many | ASSLDRGSLGATIY
TRBV3-1 | many | ASSQDTGTGTYEQY
TRBV12-3/TRBV12-4 | many | ASSLLQGATNEKLF
TRBV5-6 | - | ASSPWGVFVSGNTIY
TRBV4-1 | - | ASSQAWGLGGYT
TRBV29-1 | - | SAPGLTNTGELF
TRBV6-2/TRBV6-3 | few | ASSFIFDENTEAF
TRBV9 | many | ASSVYDSTEAF
TRBV11-2 | - | ASSYNGGAFRETQY
TRBV14 | many | ASSHYRLATGELF
TRBV28 | many | ASSFWGPRLF
TRBV7-9 | few | ASSLSRVGDTQY
TRBV20-1 | many | SQAASNQPQH
TRBV30 | many | AWSFQDREVSEAF
TRBV12-3/TRBV12-4 | many | ASSPLPQWGTEAF
TRBV20-1 | many | SARERTFSTEAF
TRBV10-3 | - | AISEPGQGKAF
TRBV7-9 | few | ASSLESGIRYT
TRBV7-2 | few | ASSQTGGGAPGELF
TRBV27 | few | ASSLSQPPSQY
TRBV13 | - | ASSPTWGMNTEAF
TRBV12-3/TRBV12-4 | many | ASSPDTYYNEQF
TRBV3-1 | many | ASSQVGTQY
TRBV20-1 | many | SASGGGGAAGNTIY
TRBV19 | few | ASRNWTGNQPQH
TRBV27 | many | ASTIFTGGPVEQF